The 8 T cell receptor beta chains given below trace back to one sample, sequenced in a study of blood T cells in healthy people across ages. Sample-barcoded 5' priming and a J-beta primer mix drove a second PCR of 7 to 11 cycles. TCRdb fed the 5' RACE reads into MiXCR, producing one record per CDR3 protein. The table includes roughly 800,000 distinct CDR3 sequences, 55% to 70% detected once. The sample taken for sequencing was blood. The receptors were sampled from a man aged 25-45 years in good health.

Only a few counts were recorded for this clonotype. The chain uses TRBV27 and TRBJ2-3; 8 bases match TRBD2. The CDR3 extends over 14 amino acids. CDR1 and CDR2 (germline): MNHEY, SMNVEV (reference sequence). V dropped 5 bases and J dropped 2; count of bases not matched to a gene: 3. CDR3 nucleotides: TGTGCCAGCAGTATGACTAGCGCCACAGATACGCAGTATTTT. Encoded protein: CASSMTSATDTQYF.

This clonotype was seen more than once but under ten times. The chain is built from TRBV5-1 and TRBJ2-5; D not resolved. The end of the DNA is better explained by TRBJ2-7, so the J call may be wrong. Germline values: CDR1 SGHRS, CDR2 YFSETQ. CDR3 length: 13 residues. The CDR3 reads CASSLELGFEQYF. In DNA form, the CDR3 reads TGCGCCAGCAGCTTGGAGCTAGGGTTCGAGCAGTACTTC.

The chain combines TRBV4-3 with TRBJ2-1; 7 bases map to TRBD2. Trimming cost V 4 bases and J 6 bases; bases outside gene matches: 9. The germline gives CDR1 LGHNA, CDR2 YSLEER. The CDR3 runs 15 residues. In nucleotides, the CDR3 is TGCGCCAGCAGCCTAAGTCGGACTAGTAGCAATGAGCAGTTCTTC. Protein: CASSLSRTSSNEQFF.

The chain employs TRBV30 and TRBJ2-1; the match to TRBD2 covers 10 bases. V gave up 0 bases and J gave up 9 bases; unmatched junction bases: 5. The CDR3 has 14 amino acids. The V gene's germline CDR1 is GTSNPN and CDR2 SVGIG (reference sequence). In DNA form, the CDR3 reads TGTGCCTGGAGTGTAGCGGGAGGGCGGGGTGAGCAGTTCTTC. Translating gives CAWSVAGGRGEQFF.

The chain combines TRBV25-1 with TRBJ2-1, with TRBD1 matching 8 bases. The CDR3 has 16 amino acids. With 6 bases clipped from V and 4 bases from J, the junction kept 11 bases outside the gene matches. Germline-derived CDR1 and CDR2 are MGHDK and SYGVNS. The CDR3 DNA sequence: TGTGCCAGCAGACACACCGGGACAGGTGCGTACAATGAGCAGTTCTTC. It is translated as CASRHTGTGAYNEQFF.

The chain carries TRBV25-1 and TRBJ2-2, with D perhaps matching TRBD1 (6 bases). The CDR3 loop spans 16 amino acids. The germline CDR1 and CDR2 sequences are MGHDK and SYGVNS. With 2 bases removed from V and 5 bases from J, the gap between germline ends came to 15 bases. In nucleotides, the CDR3 is TGTGCCAGCAGTGAAGAGTCAGGGGCGCCGACCGGGGAGCTGTTTTTT. It specifies CASSEESGAPTGELFF.

The V call is TRBV2, the J call TRBJ1-6, with D hard to call. The CDR3 is 12 residues long. Trimming took off 7 bases at V and 8 bases at J, with 9 bases between the two ends. From germline, CDR1 is SNHLY and CDR2 FYNNEI. The CDR3 sequence is CASKLADSPLHF. Here the CDR3 DNA reads TGTGCCAGCAAATTGGCAGATTCACCCCTCCACTTT.

The chain is built from TRBV15 and TRBJ2-7; TRBD2 aligns across 13 bases. V lost 5 bases and J lost 0; bases outside the gene matches: 1. This CDR3 region has 15 residues. Germline CDR1 and CDR2: LNHNV and YYDKDF (reference sequence). For the CDR3, the DNA is TGTGCCACCAGCGGACTAGCGGGAGCCTCCTACGAGCAGTACTTC. Its protein product is CATSGLAGASYEQYF.